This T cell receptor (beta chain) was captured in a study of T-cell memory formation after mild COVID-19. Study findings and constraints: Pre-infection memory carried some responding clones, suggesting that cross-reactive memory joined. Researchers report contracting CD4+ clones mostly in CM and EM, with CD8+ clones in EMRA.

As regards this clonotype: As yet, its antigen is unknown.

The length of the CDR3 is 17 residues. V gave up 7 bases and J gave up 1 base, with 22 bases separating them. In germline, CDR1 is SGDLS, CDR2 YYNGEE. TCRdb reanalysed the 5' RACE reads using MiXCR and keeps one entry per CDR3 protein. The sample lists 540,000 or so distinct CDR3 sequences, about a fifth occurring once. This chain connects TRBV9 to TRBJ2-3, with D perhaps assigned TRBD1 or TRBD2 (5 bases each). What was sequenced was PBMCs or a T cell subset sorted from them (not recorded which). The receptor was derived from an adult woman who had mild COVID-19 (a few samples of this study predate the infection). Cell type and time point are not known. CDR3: CASSIQGVGEGTDTQYF. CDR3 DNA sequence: TGTGCCAGCTCAATTCAGGGAGTCGGAGAAGGCACAGATACGCAGTATTTT.